This section outlines one TCR beta chain sequence together with its context. As yet, its antigen is unknown. This CDR3 contains 15 residues. The V gene's germline CDR1 is SGHNT and CDR2 YYREEE (reference sequence). The ends were cut back, 4 bases at V and 2 bases at J, with 13 bases in the middle. These data are taken from a study of T cell responses to AZD1222 COVID-19 vaccine. Study-level findings and limits: Spike-specific TCR breadth and depth went up after people got two AZD1222 doses. Donors were largely white British and mainly female; clonal diversity was possibly underestimated.

TCRdb's table, derived via immunoSEQ multiplex PCR, lists solely in-frame clones and lacks some. In the table there are 100,000 to 120,000 clones, about 87% of which are singletons. Specimen: peripheral blood, collected on day 0 of AZD1222 vaccination. This rearrangement joins TRBV5-4 to TRBJ2-1; D possibly uses TRBD1 or TRBD2 (5 bases each). This sequence originates from an adult in good health. DNA of the CDR3: TGTGCCAGCAGCCCCGGGACGGAGACCTACAATGAGCAGTTCTTC. This codes for CASSPGTETYNEQFF.